The clone carrying this T cell receptor beta chain was detected many times. Nobody among the patients had been given any treatment before thyroid surgery. Germline CDR1 is LNHDA and CDR2 is SQIVND (reference sequence). The CDR3 consists of 14 residues. The germline V and J ends were trimmed by 3 bases and 7 bases, with 13 bases remaining between them. This sample was taken from a study of metastatic and nonmetastatic thyroid tumors. TCRdb re-processed the PCR reads through MiXCR. The data show over 20,000 clones, about 10% seen once. Sequencing was done on a sample of blood. The receptor was derived from a female donor with papillary thyroid cancer or a benign thyroid nodule (not recorded which). Some clones in this sample may be carry-over from other donors' samples. This rearrangement joins TRBV19 to TRBJ2-1; D may be TRBD1 (7 bases). In DNA form, the CDR3 reads TGTGCCAGTAGTATGCAGGGGGGCGAGAATGAGCAGTTCTTC. The encoded protein is CASSMQGGENEQFF.